The rows below give T cell receptor beta chains drawn from one sample of a study of shared clonotypes between healthy human individuals. Data came from immunoSEQ multiplex PCR; TCRdb stores just in-frame clones and leaves some out. The table has over 2 million clones, over 85% seen once. Sequencing was carried out using naive CD8+ T cells sorted from blood. These receptors originate from a man between 18 and 29 years old in good health. The CDR3 runs from the conserved cysteine through the conserved F or W. Each record gives: clone size, V gene, J gene, D gene, CDR3 protein, CDR3 DNA. D genes are given only for firm matches. The size entry is marked missing in some rows and otherwise reads once, few, many or a size class.

.,TRBV7-9,TRBJ2-7,TRBD2,CASSLGGLAGSYEQYF,TGTGCCAGCAGCTTAGGGGGACTAGCGGGGTCCTACGAGCAGTACTTC
.,TRBV5-6,TRBJ1-4,.,CASSSKVSLTNEKLFF,TGTGCCAGCAGCTCTAAAGTGAGCCTGACTAATGAAAAACTGTTTTTT
.,TRBV27,TRBJ2-7,TRBD2,CASSRTSGGTEQYF,TGTGCCAGCAGTCGGACTAGCGGGGGAACGGAGCAGTACTTC
.,TRBV28,TRBJ1-5,.,CASKLSRGNQPQHF,TGTGCCAGCAAGCTCTCCAGGGGCAATCAGCCCCAGCATTTT
.,TRBV14,TRBJ2-3,TRBD2,CASSLLAGGDPDTQYF,TGTGCCAGCAGCCTGTTAGCGGGGGGCGACCCAGATACGCAGTATTTT
once,TRBV6-6,TRBJ2-3,.,CASSVQSSTDTQYF,TGTGCCAGCAGTGTACAGAGTAGCACAGATACGCAGTATTTT
once,TRBV4-1,TRBJ1-4,TRBD1,CASSQDEGTGPNEKLFF,TGCGCCAGCAGCCAAGATGAAGGGACAGGGCCTAATGAAAAACTGTTTTTT
.,TRBV27,TRBJ2-1,.,CASSFGSQVDEQFF,TGTGCCAGCAGTTTTGGGTCCCAGGTGGATGAGCAGTTCTTC
.,TRBV27,TRBJ2-7,.,CASSLTGYEQYF,TGTGCCAGCAGTTTAACCGGCTACGAGCAGTACTTC
.,TRBV6-4,TRBJ2-2,.,CASSESVGVATTGELFF,TGTGCCAGCAGTGAAAGTGTTGGGGTTGCCACCACCGGGGAGCTGTTTTTT
.,TRBV6-6,TRBJ1-2,.,CASEGVYGYTF,TGTGCCAGTGAGGGGGTCTATGGCTACACCTTC
.,TRBV4-1,TRBJ1-2,TRBD1,CASSQVSTGQGYGYTF,TGCGCCAGCAGCCAAGTGAGCACGGGACAGGGGTATGGCTACACCTTC
.,TRBV7-9,TRBJ2-7,.,CASSLVRGPDYEQYF,TGTGCCAGCAGCTTAGTCCGGGGGCCAGACTACGAGCAGTACTTC
.,TRBV27,TRBJ1-5,.,CASSKAPNQPQHF,TGTGCCAGCAGTAAGGCCCCCAATCAGCCCCAGCATTTT
.,TRBV11-2,TRBJ2-7,.,CASSLGQTYEQYF,TGTGCCAGCAGCTTAGGCCAGACCTACGAGCAGTACTTC
.,TRBV9,TRBJ2-3,TRBD1,CASSAYRGGTGTDTQYF,TGTGCCAGCAGCGCATACAGGGGTGGGACGGGCACAGATACGCAGTATTTT
.,TRBV13,TRBJ2-7,.,CASSPGTGNYEQYF,TGTGCCAGCAGCCCCGGGACTGGAAATTACGAGCAGTACTTC
once,TRBV9,TRBJ1-2,.,CASSVPGTLYGYTF,TGTGCCAGCAGCGTTCCCGGGACATTGTATGGCTACACCTTC
.,TRBV13,TRBJ2-3,TRBD2,CASSLAGGPVFTDTQYF,TGTGCCAGCAGCTTAGCGGGGGGGCCCGTTTTCACAGATACGCAGTATTTT
.,TRBV6-5,TRBJ1-1,TRBD1,CASSIQGTNTEAFF,TGTGCCAGCAGTATACAGGGGACGAACACTGAAGCTTTCTTT
.,TRBV7-8,TRBJ2-7,.,CASTLGAGSYEQYF,TGTGCCAGCACCCTTGGGGCAGGATCCTACGAGCAGTACTTC
.,TRBV7-9,TRBJ2-5,.,CASSLNAGLTKETQYF,TGTGCCAGCAGCCTCAATGCAGGATTAACTAAAGAGACCCAGTACTTC
.,TRBV5-6,TRBJ2-5,.,CASSHSQVQETQYF,TGTGCCAGCAGCCACTCGCAGGTACAAGAGACCCAGTACTTC
.,TRBV30,TRBJ2-5,.,CAWSVRWTIVQETQYF,TGTGCCTGGAGTGTGCGTTGGACAATCGTCCAAGAGACCCAGTACTTC
.,TRBV29-1,TRBJ2-1,.,CSVEFLASNEQFF,TGCAGCGTTGAATTTCTAGCGAGCAATGAGCAGTTCTTC
.,TRBV6-7,TRBJ2-3,TRBD2,CASGGDGLAGGADTQYF,TGTGCCAGCGGAGGGGACGGGCTAGCGGGAGGGGCAGATACGCAGTATTTT
once,TRBV5-6,TRBJ1-1,.,CASSHSGREAFF,TGTGCCAGCAGCCACTCCGGACGCGAAGCTTTCTTT
.,TRBV2,TRBJ2-7,.,CASSEEHEQYF,TGTGCCAGCAGTGAAGAACACGAGCAGTACTTC
.,TRBV27,TRBJ2-7,.,CASSRTGPGAYEQYF,TGTGCCAGCAGCCGAACAGGGCCTGGGGCCTACGAGCAGTACTTC
.,TRBV6-1,TRBJ2-7,.,CASSEYGSVGSYYEQYF,TGTGCCAGCAGTGAATACGGGTCGGTCGGGTCATACTACGAGCAGTACTTC
.,TRBV19,TRBJ1-5,TRBD1,CASDPWTGGKNGNQPQHF,TGTGCCAGTGATCCCTGGACAGGGGGCAAAAATGGGAATCAGCCCCAGCATTTT
.,TRBV27,TRBJ2-1,.,CASSLISEATYNEQFF,TGTGCCAGCAGTTTAATCTCGGAAGCCACCTACAATGAGCAGTTCTTC
.,TRBV9,TRBJ1-4,.,CASSASGTTNEKLFF,TGTGCCAGCAGCGCTTCGGGTACAACTAATGAAAAACTGTTTTTT
.,TRBV5-1,TRBJ1-2,.,CASSAFDLDGNYGYTF,TGCGCCAGCAGCGCATTCGATCTGGACGGAAACTATGGCTACACCTTC
.,TRBV7-9,TRBJ2-5,TRBD1,CASTDTGTGAVKQETQYF,TGTGCCAGCACCGATACCGGGACAGGGGCCGTTAAGCAAGAGACCCAGTACTTC
.,TRBV11-2,TRBJ2-2,.,CASTLWGPDTGELFF,TGTGCCAGTACCTTGTGGGGGCCGGACACCGGGGAGCTGTTTTTT
.,TRBV4-3,TRBJ2-3,.,CASSQDYLTTDTQYF,TGCGCCAGCAGCCAGGACTATTTAACTACAGATACGCAGTATTTT
.,TRBV4-3,TRBJ1-2,.,CASSPGMGAVNYGYTF,TGCGCCAGCAGCCCTGGTATGGGGGCTGTCAACTATGGCTACACCTTC
.,TRBV5-6,TRBJ2-1,.,CASSWPPWDGEQFF,TGTGCCAGCAGCTGGCCCCCCTGGGACGGTGAGCAGTTCTTC
.,TRBV6-4,TRBJ1-1,TRBD1,CASSERQGEPEAFF,TGTGCCAGCAGTGAGAGGCAGGGGGAACCTGAAGCTTTCTTT
.,TRBV10-1,TRBJ1-4,TRBD1,CASSGTGELFF,TGCGCCAGCAGCGGGACAGGGGAACTGTTTTTT
.,TRBV29-1,TRBJ2-7,.,CSVEFGTYEQYF,TGCAGCGTTGAATTCGGGACCTACGAGCAGTACTTC
.,TRBV27,TRBJ2-7,TRBD1,CASSLSSGGYEQYF,TGTGCCAGCAGTTTAAGTTCAGGGGGCTACGAGCAGTACTTC
.,TRBV7-3,TRBJ2-1,.,CASSLEVGPYNEQFF,TGTGCCAGCAGCTTGGAAGTGGGACCCTACAATGAGCAGTTCTTC
.,TRBV7-9,TRBJ2-1,.,CASSLGPTPSNEQFF,TGTGCCAGCAGCTTGGGACCCACCCCGAGCAATGAGCAGTTCTTC
.,TRBV6-1,TRBJ2-1,.,CASSEFGKWQFF,TGTGCCAGCAGTGAGTTCGGAAAATGGCAGTTCTTC
once,TRBV6-6,TRBJ2-1,TRBD2,CASSWAGGPSVEGQFF,TGTGCCAGCAGTTGGGCGGGAGGGCCCTCGGTTGAAGGGCAGTTCTTC
.,TRBV4-3,TRBJ2-7,.,CASSQDWGPGRSYEQYF,TGCGCCAGCAGCCAAGACTGGGGGCCAGGCAGATCCTACGAGCAGTACTTC
once,TRBV29-1,TRBJ2-7,.,CSVGDSGYEQYF,TGCAGCGTTGGGGACAGCGGGTACGAGCAGTACTTC
.,TRBV7-2,TRBJ2-3,TRBD2,CASSSPLTALGGGTDTQYF,TGTGCCAGCAGCTCCCCCCTAACGGCACTGGGAGGGGGCACAGATACGCAGTATTTT
.,TRBV7-9,TRBJ1-3,.,CASSPKQGNTIYF,TGTGCCAGCAGTCCAAAGCAGGGAAACACCATATATTTT
.,TRBV19,TRBJ2-7,TRBD1,CASSSGQGDEQYF,TGTGCCAGTAGTTCGGGACAGGGCGATGAGCAGTACTTC